The rows below give T cell receptor beta chains drawn from one sample of a study of early T cells in non-severe SARS-CoV-2 infection. TCRdb used MiXCR to reprocess the 5' RACE reads, holding one entry per CDR3 protein. The table records 65,000 to 80,000 distinct CDR3 sequences, under 15% of them present only once. The sample taken for sequencing was whole blood. The receptors were gathered from an adult who was a healthcare worker with PCR-confirmed SARS-CoV-2 infection or an uninfected control (not recorded which). Both conserved end residues are part of each CDR3. Each record gives: J gene, clone size, D gene, V gene, CDR3 DNA, CDR3 protein. The D gene is left open where the match is weak. Clone size appears in some rows only: once, few, many, or a class for an expanded clone.

TRBJ1-1	few	TRBD1	TRBV5-1	TGCGCCAGCAGCAAGGCTACAGGGGATATCACTGAAGCTTTCTTT	CASSKATGDITEAFF
TRBJ1-1	NA	NA	TRBV7-2	TGTGCCAGCAGCTTACAGGGTCCCATAAACACTGAAGCTTTCTTT	CASSLQGPINTEAFF
TRBJ2-3	few	NA	TRBV20-1	TGCAGTGCTCCTTGGGGGTCCCTCGAAGATACGCAGTATTTT	CSAPWGSLEDTQYF
TRBJ2-1	many	TRBD2	TRBV3-1	TGTGCCAGCAGCCAAGTCGCGGGAGACCGCGACAATGAGCAGTTCTTC	CASSQVAGDRDNEQFF
TRBJ2-1	NA	NA	TRBV5-4	TGTGCCAGCAGTCAGGATGGGGGGCGAGACATCTATGAGCAGTTCTTC	CASSQDGGRDIYEQFF
TRBJ2-5	NA	TRBD1	TRBV2	TGTGCCAGCAGGGTTGAGACAGGGGTCCAAGAGACCCAGTACTTC	CASRVETGVQETQYF
TRBJ2-2	NA	TRBD1	TRBV24-1	TGTGCCACCAGTGATCCCCGGACAGGGGGCCACGGGGAGCTGTTTTTT	CATSDPRTGGHGELFF
TRBJ2-7	many	NA	TRBV20-1	TGCAGTGCTAGAGACAGGGTTTTATCGTCCTACGAGCAGTACTTC	CSARDRVLSSYEQYF
TRBJ2-5	many	NA	TRBV28	TGTGCCAGCAGCACTACCGAAGAGACCCAGTACTTC	CASSTTEETQYF
TRBJ1-6	many	TRBD1	TRBV27	TGTGCCAGCAGCCGAGGACAGGGGAATTCACCCCTCCACTTT	CASSRGQGNSPLHF
TRBJ2-5	many	TRBD2	TRBV5-1	TGCGCCAGCAGCCCGACTAGCGCCGAAGAGACCCAGTACTTC	CASSPTSAEETQYF
TRBJ1-1	many	NA	TRBV11-3	TGTGCCAGCAGCTACAACCCGGGATCCAAAGCTTTCTTT	CASSYNPGSKAFF
TRBJ2-6	many	TRBD1	TRBV3-1	TGTGCCAGCAGCCTAATAGACCGGGACAGGGCGACCGGGGCCAACGTCCTGACTTTC	CASSLIDRDRATGANVLTF
TRBJ2-7	few	NA	TRBV29-1	TGCAGCGTTGAAGACCGAGCCTACGAGCAGTACTTC	CSVEDRAYEQYF
TRBJ1-1	NA	TRBD1	TRBV2	TGTGCCAGCAGCGACGGGACAGGGAAGTACACTGAAGCTTTCTTT	CASSDGTGKYTEAFF
TRBJ1-1	many	TRBD1	TRBV5-1	TGCGCCAGCAGCCCGACAGGGGGAACACTTGGAGCTTTCTTT	CASSPTGGTLGAFF
TRBJ1-1	few	NA	TRBV15	TGTGCCACGGGGGACGGGAACACTGAAGCTTTCTTT	CATGDGNTEAFF
TRBJ1-1	many	NA	TRBV2	TGTGCCAGCTTTAGGGTGAACACTGAAGCTTTCTTT	CASFRVNTEAFF
TRBJ1-2	NA	NA	TRBV5-1	TGCGCCAGCAGCTACACTGACAGGCCGCCTGGCTACACCTTC	CASSYTDRPPGYTF
TRBJ2-1	NA	NA	TRBV7-8	TGTGCCAGCAGCTTAGCTCCGGGAGTGGATGAGCAGTTCTTC	CASSLAPGVDEQFF
TRBJ2-3	NA	NA	TRBV14	TGTGCCAGCAGCTCGGCCGGGGGAAATACGCAGTATTTT	CASSSAGGNTQYF
TRBJ2-2	few	TRBD2	TRBV7-2	TGTGCCAGCAGCCGCGGGACTAGCGGGGGGGCCGTCAGCACCGGGGAGCTGTTTTTT	CASSRGTSGGAVSTGELFF
TRBJ2-6	few	TRBD2	TRBV4-1	TGCGCCAGCAGCCAAGGGCTAGCGGCAGGCTCTGGGGCCAACGTCCTGACTTTC	CASSQGLAAGSGANVLTF
TRBJ2-1	few	TRBD2	TRBV2	TGTGCCACCAGACTAGCGGCGAACAATGAGCAGTTCTTC	CATRLAANNEQFF
TRBJ2-1	NA	TRBD1	TRBV5-1	TGCGCCAGCAGCTCGACAGGGGCTGGTGAGCAGTTCTTC	CASSSTGAGEQFF
TRBJ2-2	NA	NA	TRBV5-1	TGCGCCAGCAGCCCCTGGGGGACGAACACCGGGGAGCTGTTTTTT	CASSPWGTNTGELFF
TRBJ1-2	NA	NA	TRBV12-5	TGTGCTAGTGGTTCCGAGGGAGGGCGGTACTATGGCTACACCTTC	CASGSEGGRYYGYTF
TRBJ2-2	many	NA	TRBV9	TGTGCCAGCAGCGCTATGGGACAAGCGAACACCGGGGAGCTGTTTTTT	CASSAMGQANTGELFF
TRBJ2-1	NA	TRBD2	TRBV24-1	TGTGCCACCAGTGACCCCAGCGGGGGCGGCGATGAGCAGTTCTTC	CATSDPSGGGDEQFF
TRBJ2-2	many	NA	TRBV7-6	TGTGCCAGCAGCCCCCGGACTGCGAACACCGGGGAGCTGTTTTTT	CASSPRTANTGELFF
TRBJ1-2	many	NA	TRBV29-1	TGCAGCGTCGGGGGAGGGAACTATGGCTACACCTTC	CSVGGGNYGYTF
TRBJ1-5	few	NA	TRBV7-8	TGTGCCAGCAGCTTAGGACGGGCGGATCAGCCCCAGCATTTT	CASSLGRADQPQHF
TRBJ1-2	NA	TRBD1	TRBV29-1	TGCAGCGCCGAGGGCTTCGTGACAGGGACAAATGGCTACACCTTC	CSAEGFVTGTNGYTF
TRBJ1-2	few	TRBD1	TRBV2	TGTGCCAGCAGCTACCGGGACAGGGAAGGATGCTATGGCTACACCTTC	CASSYRDREGCYGYTF
TRBJ2-7	many	NA	TRBV20-1	TGCAGAGGACAGGGAGGGTCCTACGAGCAGTACTTC	CRGQGGSYEQYF
TRBJ2-2	few	NA	TRBV7-2	TGTGCCAGCAGCCCAGGAATATCTACCGGGGAGCTGTTTTTT	CASSPGISTGELFF
TRBJ2-7	few	NA	TRBV7-8	TGTGCCAGCAGCTCGACCTCAGGAACCTACGAGCAGTACTTC	CASSSTSGTYEQYF
TRBJ2-3	few	NA	TRBV12-3/TRBV12-4	TGTGCCAGCAGTCTCTCAATCTTAGTGGGGACTAGCACAGATACGCAGTATTTT	CASSLSILVGTSTDTQYF
TRBJ1-1	NA	TRBD1	TRBV6-1	TGTGCCAGCAGGGTACAGGACAGGGGATATAAAGCTTTCTTT	CASRVQDRGYKAFF
TRBJ2-1	many	TRBD2	TRBV7-3	TGTGCCAGCAGTTCCGGGACTAGCGGCTACAATGAGCAGTTCTTC	CASSSGTSGYNEQFF
TRBJ1-3	once	NA	TRBV12-3/TRBV12-4	TGTGCCAGCAGCTTCCACGGATCTGGAAACACCATATATTTT	CASSFHGSGNTIYF
TRBJ1-1	NA	NA	TRBV29-1	TGCAGCGTGTTACGGGTTGGGAACACTGAAGCTTTCTTT	CSVLRVGNTEAFF
TRBJ2-3	NA	NA	TRBV9	TGTGCCAGCAGCGTAGCTGTTGACAGAATCCGCACAGATACGCAGTATTTT	CASSVAVDRIRTDTQYF
TRBJ1-6	few	NA	TRBV2	TGTGCCAGCAGGAAGACAGATAATTCACCCCTCCACTTT	CASRKTDNSPLHF
TRBJ2-6	few	NA	TRBV6-5	TGTGCCAGCAGCCGTAACAGGGCTGGGGCCAACGTCCTGACTTTC	CASSRNRAGANVLTF
TRBJ1-1	few	NA	TRBV20-1	TGCAGTGCTAGGGGCTGGGACTGGAACACTGAAGCTTTCTTT	CSARGWDWNTEAFF
TRBJ1-5	NA	TRBD1	TRBV2	TGTGCCAGCAGTGCGACAGGGAATCAGCCCCAGCATTTT	CASSATGNQPQHF
TRBJ2-7	NA	NA	TRBV29-1	TGCAGCGTTGTACCAGCGGCTAACTCCTACGAGCAGTACTTC	CSVVPAANSYEQYF
TRBJ1-1	many	NA	TRBV5-4	TGTGCCACCCACTACAGGGCTGTGAACACTGAAGCTTTCTTT	CATHYRAVNTEAFF
TRBJ2-3	many	NA	TRBV20-1	TGCAGTGCTAAGAGGGGAAAGGGCGGGACTTACACAGATACGCAGTATTTT	CSAKRGKGGTYTDTQYF